The 11 T cell receptor beta chains below all came from one sample that was sequenced in a study of T cells in Graves' hyperthyroidism and ophthalmopathy. TCR beta CDR3 region amplification was performed from RNA transcripts. TCR CDR3 underwent first-round RT-PCR with the HTBI primer set. One entry per CDR3 protein, called by TCRdb with MiXCR from the multiplex PCR reads. The sample consists of about 840,000 distinct CDR3 sequences, more than 30% of them appearing once. The specimen was blood. The receptors were sampled from a man aged 18 to 30 with Graves' hyperthyroidism.

Concerning this clonotype: One base away lies a much larger clone, so this may be a sequencing read error. This chain links TRBV25-1 with TRBJ2-2; D might be TRBD2 (6 bases). The CDR3 loop spans 12 amino acids. CDR1 and CDR2 (germline): MGHDK, SYGVNS. The V gene lost 11 bases and the J gene lost 6 bases, with 13 bases spanning the gap. The CDR3 nucleotides read TGTGCCTGCGGGCGGGGAGCCGGGGAGCTGTTTTTT. Protein: CACGRGAGELFF.

This clonotype was picked up many times. CDR3: CATSRGDTEETQYF. The CDR3 DNA sequence: TGTGCCACCAGCAGAGGGGACACGGAAGAGACCCAGTACTTC. J is TRBJ2-5 and V is TRBV15, with D tentatively TRBD1 (6 bases). Looked up from germline, CDR1 is LNHNV and CDR2 is YYDKDF (reference sequence). V was shortened by 1 base and J by 3 bases, with 9 bases between the two germline ends. CDR3 length equals 14 residues.

This clonotype was seen a few times. The rearrangement uses TRBV7-3 and TRBJ1-1; weak D call: TRBD1 (5 bases). The germline gives CDR1 SGHTA, CDR2 FQGTGA. With 0 bases removed from V and 5 bases from J, the gap between germline ends came to 10 bases. The CDR3 totals 14 residues. In DNA form, the CDR3 reads TGTGCCAGCAGCTTAACGGGGGGTTGGACTGAAGCTTTCTTT. Its protein product is CASSLTGGWTEAFF.

V and J are TRBV29-1 and TRBJ2-2; 7 bases are shared with TRBD1. Germline assignment: CDR1 SQVTM and CDR2 ANQGSEA. The CDR3 sequence is 14 residues long. With 5 bases clipped from V and 4 bases from J, the junction kept 7 bases outside the gene matches. CDR3 protein: CSVLEGATTGELFF. As DNA, the CDR3 is TGCAGCGTTCTTGAGGGGGCTACCACCGGGGAGCTGTTTTTT.

This clonotype occurred a few times. V and J are TRBV7-2 and TRBJ2-7; 9 bases are shared with TRBD2. The CDR3 loop spans 14 amino acids. Losses at the gene ends were 4 bases for V and 3 bases for J; bases not matched to a gene: 4. Germline CDR1 and CDR2: SGHTA and FQGNSA. The CDR3 sequence: CASSSFSGSYEQYF. In DNA, the CDR3 is TGTGCCAGCAGCTCGTTTAGCGGGAGCTACGAGCAGTACTTC.

The CDR3 here is CASSPQGGPGSGNTIYF. CDR3 nucleotides: TGTGCCAGCAGCCCCCAGGGAGGGCCAGGCTCTGGAAACACCATATATTTT. The J gene is TRBJ1-3, the V gene TRBV3-1; a possible D gene is TRBD1 (5 bases). This CDR3 comprises 17 residues. Trimming stripped 4 bases from V and 0 bases from J, with 16 bases between. Germline CDR1 and CDR2: LGHDT and YNNKEL (reference sequence).

This clonotype has more than one count but fewer than ten. The V gene is TRBV29-1, the J gene TRBJ1-2; a weak D match, TRBD1 (5 bases). Germline lookup yields CDR1 SQVTM and CDR2 ANQGSEA. The CDR3 is made up of 11 amino acids. Trimming took off 0 bases at V and 8 bases at J, with 7 bases between the two ends. The CDR3 DNA sequence: TGCAGCGTTGAAGAGGAGGGGGGCTACACCTTC. Protein sequence: CSVEEEGGYTF. The full variable domain, its missing parts supplied by reference TRBV29-1 and TRBJ1-2, is SAVISQKPSRDICQRGTSLTIQCQVDSQVTMMFWYRQQPGQSLTLIATANQGSEATYESGFVIDKFPISRPNLTFSTLTVSNMSPEDSSIYLCSVEEEGGYTFGSGTRLTVV.

The chain employs TRBV15 and TRBJ2-3; the D is unclear. Germline CDR1 is LNHNV and CDR2 is YYDKDF (reference sequence). The CDR3 has 14 residues. V was trimmed by 3 bases and J by 2 bases, leaving 9 bases between them. The CDR3 coding sequence is TGTGCCACCAGCAGCCGACGGTTCACAGATACGCAGTATTTT. It yields the protein CATSSRRFTDTQYF.

CDR3 nucleotide sequence: TGTGCCAGCAGTTACTCCGGGACTAGCGGGAGTGGGGCCCAGTACTTC. Its translation: CASSYSGTSGSGAQYF. The chain uses TRBV6-1 and TRBJ2-5; 14 nucleotides align to TRBD2. Germline V gives CDR1 MNHNS, CDR2 SASEGT. Losses at the gene ends were 5 bases for V and 9 bases for J; bases not matched to a gene: 11. CDR3 length: 16 amino acids.

The J gene is TRBJ1-1, the V gene TRBV7-3; D remains unclear. Trimming pared 1 base from V and 4 bases from J, leaving 16 bases between. CDR1 and CDR2 from the germline V gene are SGHTA and FQGTGA. The CDR3 length is 16 residues. CDR3 in amino acids: CASSLINLVAGTEAFF. In DNA form, the CDR3 reads TGTGCCAGCAGCTTAATAAATCTCGTGGCTGGCACTGAAGCTTTCTTT. Complete variable domain (other parts from reference TRBV7-3 and TRBJ1-1): GAGVSQTPSNKVTEKGKYVELRCDPISGHTALYWYRQSLGQGPEFLIYFQGTGAADDSGLPNDRFFAVRPEGSVSTLKIQRTERGDSAVYLCASSLINLVAGTEAFFGQGTRLTVV.

The chain carries TRBV10-3 and TRBJ2-7; D is possibly TRBD2 (6 bases). With 4 bases removed from V and 6 bases from J, the gap between germline ends came to 13 bases. The CDR3 is made up of 13 amino acids. Germline-derived CDR1 and CDR2 are ENHRY and SYGVKD. CDR3 DNA: TGTGCCATCAGTGGGGGGGAATGGTCCGAGCAGTACTTC. Its protein is CAISGGEWSEQYF.